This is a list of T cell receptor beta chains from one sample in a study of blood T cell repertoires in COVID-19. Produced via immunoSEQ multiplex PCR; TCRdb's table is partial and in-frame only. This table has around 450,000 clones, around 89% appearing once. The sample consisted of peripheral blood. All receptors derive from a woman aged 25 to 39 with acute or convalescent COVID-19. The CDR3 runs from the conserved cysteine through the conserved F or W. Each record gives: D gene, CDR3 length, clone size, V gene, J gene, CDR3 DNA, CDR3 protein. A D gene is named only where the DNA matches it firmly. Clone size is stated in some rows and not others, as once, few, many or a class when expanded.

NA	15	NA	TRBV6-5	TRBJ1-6	TGTGCCAGCAGTTCGAGCCCAGGGTTCGGTTCACCCCTCCACTTT	CASSSSPGFGSPLHF
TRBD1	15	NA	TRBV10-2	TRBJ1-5	TGCGCCAGCAGTGACCCCGACAGGGGGCCTCAGCCCCAGCATTTT	CASSDPDRGPQPQHF
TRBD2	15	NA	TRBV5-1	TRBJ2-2	TGCGCCAGGACACCGGGACTAGCGAACACCGGGGAGCTGTTTTTT	CARTPGLANTGELFF
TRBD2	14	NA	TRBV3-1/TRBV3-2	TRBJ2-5	TGTGCCAGCAGCCACGCGGGGGGGCAAGAGACCCAGTACTTC	CASSHAGGQETQYF
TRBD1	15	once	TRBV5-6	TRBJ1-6	TGTGCCAGCAGCTTGCAAGGACAGGGTTCTTCACCCCTCCACTTT	CASSLQGQGSSPLHF
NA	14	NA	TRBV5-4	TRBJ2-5	TGTGCCAGCAGTCCCCGACATAACCAAGAGACCCAGTACTTC	CASSPRHNQETQYF
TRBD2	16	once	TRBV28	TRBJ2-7	TGTGCCAGCAGTTTAATCCGAGCTAGCGGCCCGGGGGAGCAGTACTTC	CASSLIRASGPGEQYF
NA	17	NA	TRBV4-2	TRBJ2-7	TGTGCCAGCAGCCAAGAGCCAACAGGGCTAGTCTCCTACGAGCAGTACTTC	CASSQEPTGLVSYEQYF
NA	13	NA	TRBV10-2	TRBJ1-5	TGCGCCAGCAGTAGAGATAGCAATCAGCCCCAGCATTTT	CASSRDSNQPQHF
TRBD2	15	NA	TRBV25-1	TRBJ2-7	TGTGCCAGCAGTGAATATCTTGGGACTAGTAACGAGCAGTACTTC	CASSEYLGTSNEQYF
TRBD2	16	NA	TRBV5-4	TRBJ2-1	TGTGCCAGCAGCCTAGGACTAGCGGGGGGTCGGAATGAGCAGTTCTTC	CASSLGLAGGRNEQFF
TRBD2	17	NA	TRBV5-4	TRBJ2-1	TGTGCCAGCAGCTTGGGTTTTGGGCGGGGGGGAAGCAATGAGCAGTTCTTC	CASSLGFGRGGSNEQFF
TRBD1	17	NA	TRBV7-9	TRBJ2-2	TGTGCCAGCAGCTTATTTTTGGGACAGGGATCCACCGGGGAGCTGTTTTTT	CASSLFLGQGSTGELFF
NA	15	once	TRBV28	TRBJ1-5	TGTGCCAGCAGTTTATTGTTGGCAGATTATCAGCCCCAGCATTTT	CASSLLLADYQPQHF
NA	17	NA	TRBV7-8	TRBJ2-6	TGTGCCAGCAGCCAGGAGACAGACCCCTCTGGGGCCAACGTCCTGACTTTC	CASSQETDPSGANVLTF
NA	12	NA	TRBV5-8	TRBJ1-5	TGTGCCAGCAGCTTGGACAGACAGCCCCAGCATTTT	CASSLDRQPQHF
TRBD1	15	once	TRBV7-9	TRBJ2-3	TGTGCCAGCAGCGCCCGGGACAGAGACACAGATACGCAGTATTTT	CASSARDRDTDTQYF
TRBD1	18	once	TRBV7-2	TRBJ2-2	TGTGCCAGCAGATCTCGGGGGACGCGACAGGGGGCGGACGGGGAGCTGTTTTTT	CASRSRGTRQGADGELFF
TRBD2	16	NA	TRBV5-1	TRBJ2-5	TGCGCCAGCAGCTTGGCTAGCGGGGGGGAACAAGAGACCCAGTACTTC	CASSLASGGEQETQYF
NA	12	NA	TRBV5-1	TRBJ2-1	TGCGCCAGCAGCCAAGCCCCAATGGAGCAGTTCTTC	CASSQAPMEQFF
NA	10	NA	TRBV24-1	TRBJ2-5	TGTGCTGTTAGACTAGAGACCCAGTACTTC	CAVRLETQYF
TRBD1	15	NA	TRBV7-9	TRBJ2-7	TGTGCCAGCAGCCCGCAGGGACAGGGGACCTACGAGCAGTACTTC	CASSPQGQGTYEQYF
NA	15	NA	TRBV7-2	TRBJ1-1	TGTGCCAGCAGCCCTTCTTTCGGGACAAATGCCAACGCTTTCTTT	CASSPSFGTNANAFF
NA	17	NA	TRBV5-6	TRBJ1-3	TGTGCCAGCAGCTTGGGCGGGGGAGAGAGCTCTGGAAACACCATATATTTT	CASSLGGGESSGNTIYF
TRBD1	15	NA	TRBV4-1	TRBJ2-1	TGCGCCAGCAGCCGCGAGGACAGGGGGTTAAATGAGCAGTTCTTC	CASSREDRGLNEQFF
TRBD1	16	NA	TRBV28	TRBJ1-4	TGTGCCAGCAGTGTCGGGACAGGGGGCATGAATGAAAAACTGTTTTTT	CASSVGTGGMNEKLFF
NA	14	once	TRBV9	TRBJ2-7	TGTGCCAGCAGCGTAAGAGTGGCGGGGGCCGAGCAGTACTTC	CASSVRVAGAEQYF
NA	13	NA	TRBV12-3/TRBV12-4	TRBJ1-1	TGTGCCAGCAGTTTAACAGGGAGCACTGAAGCTTTCTTT	CASSLTGSTEAFF
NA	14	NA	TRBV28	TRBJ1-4	TGTGCCAGCAGTCGCGGAGGGTACAATGAAAAACTGTTTTTT	CASSRGGYNEKLFF
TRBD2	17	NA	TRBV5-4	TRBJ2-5	TGTGCCAGCAGCTCCCCGACCGATCCTAGCGGGGGCGAGACCCAGTACTTC	CASSSPTDPSGGETQYF
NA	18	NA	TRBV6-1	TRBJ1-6	TGTGCCAGCAGTGAGAGGGGGGGGTACGAACGGCGTACTTCACCCCTCCACTTT	CASSERGGYERRTSPLHF
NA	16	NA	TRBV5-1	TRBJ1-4	TGCGCCAGCAGCGGCACCTTGGGGGGGATCGGCGAAAAACTGTTTTTT	CASSGTLGGIGEKLFF
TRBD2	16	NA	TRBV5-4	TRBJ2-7	TGTGCCAGCAGCCCTGGACTAGCGGGCCTTTCCTACGAGCAGTACTTC	CASSPGLAGLSYEQYF
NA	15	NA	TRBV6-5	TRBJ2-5	TGTGCCAGCAGCCGAAGTGGGGGCGGATCAGGGACCCAGTACTTC	CASSRSGGGSGTQYF
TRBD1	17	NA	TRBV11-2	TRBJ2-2	TGTGCCAGCAGTCCACGGGCAGGGGGCGCGAACACCGGGGAGCTGTTTTTT	CASSPRAGGANTGELFF
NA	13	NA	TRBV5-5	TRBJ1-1	TGTGCCAGCAGCTTCCCGGTGAGCACTGAAGCTTTCTTT	CASSFPVSTEAFF
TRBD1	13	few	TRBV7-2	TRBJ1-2	TGTGCCAGCAGCTTGGGACAGGGTCGGGGCTACACCTTC	CASSLGQGRGYTF
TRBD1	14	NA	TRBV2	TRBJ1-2	TGTGCCAGCAGCCGAGACAGGGGGCTCGATGGCTACACCTTC	CASSRDRGLDGYTF
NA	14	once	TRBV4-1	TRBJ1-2	TGCGCCAGCAGCCAGCTTACACAGAACTATGGCTACACCTTC	CASSQLTQNYGYTF
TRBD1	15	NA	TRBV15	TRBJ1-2	TGTGCCACCGCACCGGGACAGGGGTTCGCCTATGGCTACACCTTC	CATAPGQGFAYGYTF
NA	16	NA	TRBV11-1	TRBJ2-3	TGTGCCAGCAGCTTAGAACGTGGAGGGTGGGGAGATACGCAGTATTTT	CASSLERGGWGDTQYF
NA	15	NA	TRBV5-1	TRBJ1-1	TGCGCCAGCAGCTTGGATCCCCGGACAGCCTCTGAAGCTTTCTTT	CASSLDPRTASEAFF
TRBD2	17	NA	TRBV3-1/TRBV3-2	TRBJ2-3	TGTGCCAGCAGCCAAGCCGGTGCGGGGGGGCCCGCAGATACGCAGTATTTT	CASSQAGAGGPADTQYF